These T cell receptor beta chains were read from a single sample in a study of T cell repertoires in cytomegalovirus infection. MiXCR was run by TCRdb on the reads, yielding one entry per CDR3 protein. The data hold about 770,000 distinct CDR3 sequences, with 25% to 35% observed a single time. Their cognate antigens are unknown. The sequenced sample was cultured CD8+ T cells from PBMCs, obtained from culture after CMV antigen stimulation. Receptors were obtained from a human donor in good health (CMV status not recorded). Some clones in this sample may be carry-over from other donors' samples. CDR3s include the opening cysteine and the closing phenylalanine or tryptophan. A D gene is named only where the DNA matches it firmly. Size values are once, few and many counts, or a class for expanded clones, and some rows have none.

DNA	CDR3	D	size	V	J
TGCAGTGCTAGGGATAGCGCCTACAATGAGCAGTTCTTC	CSARDSAYNEQFF	NA	few	TRBV20-1	TRBJ2-1
TGTGCCAGCAGCAACCAGGGTCCAAATGAGCAGTTCTTC	CASSNQGPNEQFF	NA	many	TRBV6-6	TRBJ2-1
TGCGCCAGCAGCCAAGATATGCTAGCGGGGAACAATGAGCAGTTCTTC	CASSQDMLAGNNEQFF	TRBD2	few	TRBV4-1	TRBJ2-1
TGCAGTGCTGGTGAGCAGGCTGGCAATCAGCCCCAGCATTTT	CSAGEQAGNQPQHF	NA	NA	TRBV20-1	TRBJ1-5
TGTGCCAGCAGCCCCCCTCGGTCGGCTGAAGAGACCCAGTACTTC	CASSPPRSAEETQYF	NA	many	TRBV7-9	TRBJ2-5
TGCGCCAGCAGCCAACCAAGTAGCGGGGGATCTCCCTATGAGCAGTTCTTC	CASSQPSSGGSPYEQFF	TRBD2	NA	TRBV4-1	TRBJ2-1
TGCGCCAGCAGCCATATATGGGGGGATCAGCCCCAGCATTTT	CASSHIWGDQPQHF	NA	NA	TRBV4-3	TRBJ1-5
TGTGCCACCAGCTCCAGGGAGGTTGACACTGAAGCTTTCTTT	CATSSREVDTEAFF	NA	few	TRBV15	TRBJ1-1
TGTGCCAGCAGTGAGGAACCCGCGAACACCGGGGAGCTGTTTTTT	CASSEEPANTGELFF	NA	few	TRBV2	TRBJ2-2
TGTGCCAGCAGCCCCCGGTCAGGTTTGTCCTTCTACGAGCAGTACTTC	CASSPRSGLSFYEQYF	NA	NA	TRBV7-8	TRBJ2-7
TGTGCCAGCAGTTTTACTAGCGGGGGGCCGTACAATGAGCAGTTCTTC	CASSFTSGGPYNEQFF	TRBD2	few	TRBV28	TRBJ2-1
TGTGCCAGCAGTCGCCTAGGGGACTACAATGAGCAGTTCTTC	CASSRLGDYNEQFF	NA	NA	TRBV6-2/TRBV6-3	TRBJ2-1
TGCGCCAGCCGACGACCTGGGGACAGGCACCCTGGGGCCAACGTCCTGACTTTC	CASRRPGDRHPGANVLTF	TRBD1	NA	TRBV5-1	TRBJ2-6
TGTGCCAGCAGCTTAGGGGGAAACAGCAGGACTGAAGCTTTCTTT	CASSLGGNSRTEAFF	NA	NA	TRBV13	TRBJ1-1
TGTGCCAGCAGTCTGCTGCCCGGGACAGGGAGGGAGACCCAGTACTTC	CASSLLPGTGRETQYF	TRBD1	few	TRBV27	TRBJ2-5
TGCAGTGCTGAGGGGGTGGTGGGGATCGTCTATGGCTACACCTTC	CSAEGVVGIVYGYTF	NA	NA	TRBV20-1	TRBJ1-2
TGTGCTAGTGCCGGGGGGGGAGGGATCGGCTACACCTTC	CASAGGGGIGYTF	NA	few	TRBV12-5	TRBJ1-2
TGTGCCAGCAGTTCCGCTGACACTGAAGCTTTCTTT	CASSSADTEAFF	NA	few	TRBV6-5	TRBJ1-1
TGCAGTGCCCAGGGAGACACTGAAGCTTTCTTT	CSAQGDTEAFF	NA	NA	TRBV20-1	TRBJ1-1
TGTGCCAGCAGTTCCGGGACAGGGGCCACCGGGGAGCTGTTTTTT	CASSSGTGATGELFF	TRBD1	NA	TRBV6-6	TRBJ2-2
TGTGCCATCAGCGCTCCCGAAGGGACTAACTATGGCTACACCTTC	CAISAPEGTNYGYTF	NA	few	TRBV10-3	TRBJ1-2
TGTGCCATCAGTGACCCAGATTCTGGAAACACCATATATTTT	CAISDPDSGNTIYF	NA	NA	TRBV10-3	TRBJ1-3
TGTGCCAGCAGCTTAGCGCGAAGGATCATTGACGCCGGGGAGCTGTTTTTT	CASSLARRIIDAGELFF	NA	NA	TRBV7-9	TRBJ2-2
TGTGCCAGCAGTTACGAGGGACAGGGGGGAACTGAAGCTTTCTTT	CASSYEGQGGTEAFF	TRBD1	NA	TRBV6-8	TRBJ1-1
TGTGCCAGCAGTTACGGGGCGATCTATGGCTACACCTTC	CASSYGAIYGYTF	NA	many	TRBV6-5	TRBJ1-2
TGTGCCACCAGTGACTCCATTGAGACAGGGGCATACGCCGGGGAGCTGTTTTTT	CATSDSIETGAYAGELFF	TRBD1	NA	TRBV24-1	TRBJ2-2
TGTGCCAGCAGTTGGGGGGTCGGGGGGGGGGTGAGTGAGCAGTTCTTC	CASSWGVGGGVSEQFF	TRBD2	few	TRBV6-2/TRBV6-3	TRBJ2-1
TGTGCCAGCACCGGGGGGGCCCGCACAGATACGCAGTATTTT	CASTGGARTDTQYF	TRBD2	few	TRBV6-1	TRBJ2-3
TGTGCCAGCAGCCCGGGGACCGAACGGGAGCAGTTCTTC	CASSPGTEREQFF	NA	NA	TRBV5-6	TRBJ2-1
TGTGCCAGTATGGGACAGATGTACTATAGCAATCAGCCCCAGCATTTT	CASMGQMYYSNQPQHF	TRBD1	NA	TRBV19	TRBJ1-5
TGTGCCAGCAGTTACGCGGTAGCAATTTCTAATGAAAAACTGTTTTTT	CASSYAVAISNEKLFF	NA	few	TRBV6-8	TRBJ1-4
TGTGCCAGCGCCCGGCGGGGTGGGACTAGCGGGGGGGCCCCAGATACGCAGTATTTT	CASARRGGTSGGAPDTQYF	TRBD2	many	TRBV6-5	TRBJ2-3
TGCAGTGCTAAGTGGGGCACTGAAGCTTTCTTT	CSAKWGTEAFF	NA	few	TRBV20-1	TRBJ1-1
TGTGCCAGCAGTTACGTGGACATCGGCCTGACTTTC	CASSYVDIGLTF	NA	NA	TRBV6-2/TRBV6-3	TRBJ2-6
TGTGCCAGCAGTTACTCGGTCGGACAGGGCAGTAATCAGCCCCAGCATTTT	CASSYSVGQGSNQPQHF	TRBD1	NA	TRBV6-2/TRBV6-3	TRBJ1-5
TGTGCCTCACTAGGGGGGTTCACGAACACCGGGGAGCTGTTTTTT	CASLGGFTNTGELFF	NA	NA	TRBV19	TRBJ2-2
TGTGCTAGTGGTTTCACTCCACAGAGGTATAGCACAGATACGCAGTATTTT	CASGFTPQRYSTDTQYF	NA	NA	TRBV12-5	TRBJ2-3
TGTGCCAGCAGCTCAGCGGAGGAGCAGTACTTC	CASSSAEEQYF	NA	NA	TRBV7-6	TRBJ2-7
TGTGCCAGCAGCTGGATACAGGGGGCATACTCTGGAAACACCATATATTTT	CASSWIQGAYSGNTIYF	TRBD1	many	TRBV7-2	TRBJ1-3
TGCGCCAGCAGCTTACGTCCCCGGGGAGACAACTATGGCTACACCTTC	CASSLRPRGDNYGYTF	NA	NA	TRBV5-1	TRBJ1-2
TGTGCCAGTAGTATTTCCATCTCCTACGAGCAGTACTTC	CASSISISYEQYF	NA	NA	TRBV19	TRBJ2-7